This TCR beta chain was identified in a study of cytomegalovirus exposure and HLA in healthy donors. The V and J ends lost 0 bases and 6 bases respectively, with 6 bases between them. This CDR3 is built from 13 residues. CDR1 SGHRS and CDR2 YFSETQ come from the germline V gene. The PCR contained 60 Vbeta and 13 Jbeta primers. Assay: immunoSEQ multiplex PCR; the TCRdb copy retains only in-frame clones and omits some. The data hold roughly 120,000 clones, with roughly four fifths observed a single time. Remarks on this clone: The antigen is unknown.

Study findings and constraints: Productive rates of about 90% or about 30% were seen for most TCR beta V segments in an earlier analysis. CMV serostatus stood as the only immune exposure information on hand.

The sequenced material came from PBMCs. The receptor was derived from a woman in her 30s in good health and CMV-seropositive. The chain joins TRBV5-1 to TRBJ2-2, with a weak D call TRBD1 (6 bases). The CDR3 region is CASSLDRAGELFF. Here the CDR3 DNA reads TGCGCCAGCAGCTTGGACAGGGCCGGGGAGCTGTTTTTT.